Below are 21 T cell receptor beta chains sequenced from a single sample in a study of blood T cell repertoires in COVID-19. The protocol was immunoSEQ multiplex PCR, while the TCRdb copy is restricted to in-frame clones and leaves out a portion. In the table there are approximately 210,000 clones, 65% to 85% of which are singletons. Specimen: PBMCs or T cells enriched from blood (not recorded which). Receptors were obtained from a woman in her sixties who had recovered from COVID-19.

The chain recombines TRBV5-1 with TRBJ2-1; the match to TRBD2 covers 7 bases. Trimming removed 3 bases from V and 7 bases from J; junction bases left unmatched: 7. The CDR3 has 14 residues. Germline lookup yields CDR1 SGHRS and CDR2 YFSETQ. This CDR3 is CASSSGGAGNEQFF. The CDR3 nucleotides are TGCGCCAGCAGCTCGGGAGGTGCGGGGAATGAGCAGTTCTTC.

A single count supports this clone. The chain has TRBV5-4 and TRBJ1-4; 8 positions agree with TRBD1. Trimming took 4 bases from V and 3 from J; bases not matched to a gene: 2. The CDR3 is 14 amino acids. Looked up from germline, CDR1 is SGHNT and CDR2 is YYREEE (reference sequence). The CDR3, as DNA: TGTGCCAGCAGCACAGGGGGATCTAATGAAAAACTGTTTTTT. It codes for CASSTGGSNEKLFF.

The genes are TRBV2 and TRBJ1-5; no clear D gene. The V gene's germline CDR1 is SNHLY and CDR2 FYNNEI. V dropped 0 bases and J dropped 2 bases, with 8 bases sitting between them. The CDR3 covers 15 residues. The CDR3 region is CASSEAREGNQPQHF. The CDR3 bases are TGTGCCAGCAGTGAAGCGAGGGAGGGCAATCAGCCCCAGCATTTT.

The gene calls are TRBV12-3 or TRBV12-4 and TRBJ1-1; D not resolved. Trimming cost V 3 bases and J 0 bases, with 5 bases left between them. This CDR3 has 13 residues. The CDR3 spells CASSFSMNTEAFF. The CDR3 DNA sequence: TGTGCCAGCAGTTTCAGTATGAACACTGAAGCTTTCTTT.

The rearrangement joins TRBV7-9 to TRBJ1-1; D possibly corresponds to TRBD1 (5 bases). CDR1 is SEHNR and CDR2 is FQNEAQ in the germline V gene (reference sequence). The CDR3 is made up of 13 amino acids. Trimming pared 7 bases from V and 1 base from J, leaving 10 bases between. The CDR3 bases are TGTGCCAGCACCCAACAGGAGAACACTGAAGCTTTCTTT. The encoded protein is CASTQQENTEAFF.

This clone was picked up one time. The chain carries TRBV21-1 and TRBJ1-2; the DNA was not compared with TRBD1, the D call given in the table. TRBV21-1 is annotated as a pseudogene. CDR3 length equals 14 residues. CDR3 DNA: TGTGCCAGCAGCGCGACAGGGCGGAACTATGGCTACACCTTC. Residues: CASSATGRNYGYTF.

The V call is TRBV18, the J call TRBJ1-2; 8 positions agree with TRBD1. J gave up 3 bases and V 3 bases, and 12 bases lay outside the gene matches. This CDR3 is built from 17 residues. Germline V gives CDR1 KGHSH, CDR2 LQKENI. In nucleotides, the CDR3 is TGTGCCAGCTCACCGACCAGGGGACAGGAGAGGGACTATGGCTACACCTTC. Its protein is CASSPTRGQERDYGYTF.

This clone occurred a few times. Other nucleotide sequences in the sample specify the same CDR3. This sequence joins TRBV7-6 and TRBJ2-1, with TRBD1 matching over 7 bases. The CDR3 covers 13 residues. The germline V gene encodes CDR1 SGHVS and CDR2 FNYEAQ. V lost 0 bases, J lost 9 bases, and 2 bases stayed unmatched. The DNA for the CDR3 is TGTGCCAGCAGCTTAGCAGGGGGCGGTGAGCAGTTCTTC. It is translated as CASSLAGGGEQFF.

The CDR3 nucleotides read TGTGCCAGCAGCTTTGTCCAGGGCCGTGCAGAGACCCAGTACTTC. This codes for CASSFVQGRAETQYF. V is TRBV7-9 and J is TRBJ2-5, with a tentative D call TRBD1 (5 bases). The CDR3 runs to 15 residues. CDR1 SEHNR and CDR2 FQNEAQ come from the germline V gene (reference sequence). The V end lost 3 bases, the J end lost 4 bases, and 15 bases lay between the germline ends.

The CDR3: CASSTPALSSYNEQFF. In nucleotides, the CDR3 is TGTGCCAGCAGTACCCCTGCGCTAAGCTCCTACAATGAGCAGTTCTTC. The chain couples TRBV27 to TRBJ2-1; D gene uncertain. This CDR3 is 16 amino acids long. CDR1 is MNHEY, CDR2 SMNVEV, per germline (reference sequence). V lost 5 bases and J 0 bases, leaving 14 bases between the germline ends.

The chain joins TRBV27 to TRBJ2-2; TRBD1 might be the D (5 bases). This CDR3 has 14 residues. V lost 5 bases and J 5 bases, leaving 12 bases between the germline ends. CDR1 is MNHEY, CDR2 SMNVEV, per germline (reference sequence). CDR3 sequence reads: CASSPPWTTGELFF. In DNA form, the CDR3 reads TGTGCCAGCAGTCCGCCCTGGACAACCGGGGAGCTGTTTTTT.

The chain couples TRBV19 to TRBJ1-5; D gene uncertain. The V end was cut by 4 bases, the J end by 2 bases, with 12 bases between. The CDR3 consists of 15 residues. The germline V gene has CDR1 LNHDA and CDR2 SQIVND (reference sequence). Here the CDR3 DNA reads TGTGCCAGTAGTAACACCTATGGAGGCAATCAGCCCCAGCATTTT. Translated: CASSNTYGGNQPQHF.

CDR3 bases: TGTGCCAGTAGTAAGATAGCGGGTATGGGCACAGATACGCAGTATTTT. Its protein is CASSKIAGMGTDTQYF. The V gene is TRBV19, the J gene TRBJ2-3, with 7 positions matching TRBD2. This CDR3 comprises 16 residues. CDR1 LNHDA and CDR2 SQIVND come from the germline V gene (reference sequence). The V and J ends lost 4 bases and 1 base, in that order; junction bases with no gene match: 8.

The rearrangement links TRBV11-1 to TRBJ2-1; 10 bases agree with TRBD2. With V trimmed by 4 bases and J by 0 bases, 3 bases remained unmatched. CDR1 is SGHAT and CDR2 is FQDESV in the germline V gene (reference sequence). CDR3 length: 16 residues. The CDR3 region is CASSSSGRVSYNEQFF. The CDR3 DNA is TGTGCCAGCAGCTCCAGCGGGAGGGTCTCCTACAATGAGCAGTTCTTC. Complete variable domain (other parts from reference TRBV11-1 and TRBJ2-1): EAEVAQSPRYKITEKSQAVAFWCDPISGHATLYWYRQILGQGPELLVQFQDESVVDDSQLPKDRFSAERLKGVDSTLKIQPAELGDSAMYLCASSSSGRVSYNEQFFGPGTRLTVL.

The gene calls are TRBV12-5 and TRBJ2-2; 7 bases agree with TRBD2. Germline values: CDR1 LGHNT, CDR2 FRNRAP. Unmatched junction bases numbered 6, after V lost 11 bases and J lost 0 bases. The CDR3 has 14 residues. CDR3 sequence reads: CACGRVANTGELFF. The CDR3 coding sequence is TGTGCTTGCGGGAGAGTGGCGAACACCGGGGAGCTGTTTTTT. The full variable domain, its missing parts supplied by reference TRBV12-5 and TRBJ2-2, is DARVTQTPRHKVTEMGQEVTMRCQPILGHNTVFWYRQTMMQGLELLAYFRNRAPLDDSGMPKDRFSAEMPDATLATLKIQPSEPRDSAVYFCACGRVANTGELFFGEGSRLTVL.

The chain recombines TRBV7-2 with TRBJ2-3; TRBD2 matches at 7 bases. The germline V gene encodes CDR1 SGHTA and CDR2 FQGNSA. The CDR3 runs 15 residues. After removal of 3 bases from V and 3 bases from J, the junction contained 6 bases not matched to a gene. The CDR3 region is CASSFGGVGTDTQYF. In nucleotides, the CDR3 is TGTGCCAGCAGCTTTGGGGGGGTAGGAACAGATACGCAGTATTTT.

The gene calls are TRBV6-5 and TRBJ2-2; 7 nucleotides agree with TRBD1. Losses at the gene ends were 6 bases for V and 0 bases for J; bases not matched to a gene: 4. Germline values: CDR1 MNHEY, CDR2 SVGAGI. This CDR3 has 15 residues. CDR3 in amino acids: CASRRQGTNTGELFF. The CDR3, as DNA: TGTGCCAGCAGACGACAGGGTACGAACACCGGGGAGCTGTTTTTT.

The CDR3 loop reads CASSYSTGSGTGELFF. The DNA of the CDR3 is TGTGCCAGCAGTTATTCGACAGGCTCAGGCACCGGGGAGCTGTTTTTT. The chain is built from TRBV6-5 and TRBJ2-2; a weak D match, TRBD1 (6 bases). This CDR3 comprises 16 residues. V was pared by 3 bases and J by 4 bases, with 15 bases between. Germline V CDR1 and CDR2: MNHEY, SVGAGI.

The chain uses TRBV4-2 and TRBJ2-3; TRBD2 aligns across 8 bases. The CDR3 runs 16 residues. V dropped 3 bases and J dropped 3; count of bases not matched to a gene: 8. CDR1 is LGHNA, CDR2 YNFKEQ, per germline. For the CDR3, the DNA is TGTGCCAGCAGCCAGACTACGGGGGGGCCGACAGATACGCAGTATTTT. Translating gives CASSQTTGGPTDTQYF.

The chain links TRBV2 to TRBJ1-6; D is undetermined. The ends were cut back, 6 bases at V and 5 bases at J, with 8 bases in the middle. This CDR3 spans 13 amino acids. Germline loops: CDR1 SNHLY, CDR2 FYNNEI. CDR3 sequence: CASRDYNNSPLHF. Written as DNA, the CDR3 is TGTGCCAGCAGGGACTACAATAATTCACCCCTCCACTTT.

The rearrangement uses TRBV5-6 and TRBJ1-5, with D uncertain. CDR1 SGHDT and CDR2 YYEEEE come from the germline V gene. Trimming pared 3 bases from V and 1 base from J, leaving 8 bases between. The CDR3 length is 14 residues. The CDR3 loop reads CASSWSPSNQPQHF. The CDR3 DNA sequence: TGTGCCAGCAGCTGGAGCCCCAGCAATCAGCCCCAGCATTTT.